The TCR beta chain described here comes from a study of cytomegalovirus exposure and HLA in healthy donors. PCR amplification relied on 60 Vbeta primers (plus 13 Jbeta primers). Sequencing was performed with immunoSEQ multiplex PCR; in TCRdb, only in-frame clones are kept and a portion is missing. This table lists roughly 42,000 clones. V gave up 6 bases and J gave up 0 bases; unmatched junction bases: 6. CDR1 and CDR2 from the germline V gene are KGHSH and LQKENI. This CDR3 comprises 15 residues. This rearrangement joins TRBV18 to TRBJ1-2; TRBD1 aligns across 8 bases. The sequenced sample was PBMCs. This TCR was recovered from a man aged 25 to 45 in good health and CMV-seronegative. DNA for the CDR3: TGTGCCAGCTCTTCCGGACAGGGCGCTAACTATGGCTACACCTTC. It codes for CASSSGQGANYGYTF.